Each of the 28 T cell receptor beta chains below was sequenced from the same sample in a study of shared T cell receptors in the human thymus. The data were produced by immunoSEQ multiplex PCR, yet TCRdb's version contains in-frame clones alone and is incomplete. The sample lists some 640,000 clones, 87% seen once, with about 0.0094% in the top ten. The sample was also reused in another study, on human thymus T cells.

The specimen was thymocytes. The receptors stem from a boy younger than two with a congenital heart defect.

The V and J genes are TRBV4-3 and TRBJ2-4; TRBD2 aligns across 9 bases. Unmatched junction bases numbered 7, after V lost 0 bases and J lost 1 base. This CDR3 has 18 residues. Germline V gene lookup returns CDR1 LGHNA and CDR2 YSLEER. The CDR3 spells CASSQDRAGGRAKNIQYF. In nucleotides, the CDR3 is TGCGCCAGCAGCCAAGATAGGGCGGGGGGGCGCGCCAAAAACATTCAGTACTTC.

The rearrangement joins TRBV4-3 to TRBJ1-3, with D hard to call. Per germline, CDR1 LGHNA and CDR2 YSLEER. V shed 2 bases and J shed 0 bases, with 17 bases lying between them. CDR3 length: 18 residues. In nucleotides, the CDR3 is TGCGCCAGCAGCCAAAAAAGGCGAACAGTCCCCTCTGGAAACACCATATATTTT. Translated: CASSQKRRTVPSGNTIYF.

This chain joins TRBV27 and TRBJ2-3, with 7 bases that match TRBD1. V dropped 7 bases and J dropped 2; count of bases not matched to a gene: 6. The V gene's germline CDR1 is MNHEY and CDR2 SMNVEV (reference sequence). The CDR3 length is 14 residues. The CDR3 reads CASTVTGNTDTQYF. DNA for the CDR3: TGTGCCAGCACCGTGACAGGGAACACAGATACGCAGTATTTT.

The rearrangement uses TRBV6-1 and TRBJ2-7, with TRBD2 matching 13 bases. Germline V gene sequence: CDR1 MNHNS, CDR2 SASEGT. The CDR3 extends over 14 amino acids. After removal of 4 bases from V and 6 bases from J, the junction contained 3 bases not matched to a gene. The CDR3 bases are TGTGCCAGCAGTGGACGACTAGCGGGAGGCGAGCAGTACTTC. Its protein product is CASSGRLAGGEQYF.

The chain couples TRBV29-1 to TRBJ1-5; 7 bases line up with TRBD1. CDR3 length: 12 amino acids. Germline trimming cut 4 bases from V and 4 bases from J; bases unmatched to any gene: 1. Germline V CDR1 and CDR2: SQVTM, ANQGSEA. CDR3 region: CSVVTGNQPQHF. In DNA, the CDR3 is TGCAGCGTTGTGACAGGGAATCAGCCCCAGCATTTT.

This chain links TRBV15 with TRBJ2-1; 12 nucleotides agree with TRBD2. The CDR3 covers 22 residues. The germline CDR1 and CDR2 sequences are LNHNV and YYDKDF (reference sequence). The trim removed 5 bases at V and 0 bases at J, leaving 20 bases unmatched. The CDR3 sequence is CATSRSLGASGRAKSSYNEQFF. The CDR3 region has the DNA TGTGCCACCAGCCGGTCCCTTGGGGCTAGCGGGAGGGCCAAGAGCTCCTACAATGAGCAGTTCTTC.

This sequence joins TRBV7-2 and TRBJ2-3, with 12 bases matching TRBD2. From germline, CDR1 is SGHTA and CDR2 FQGNSA. The CDR3 extends over 18 amino acids. The J segment lost 0 bases and the V segment lost 5 bases, leaving 9 bases of the junction unmatched. The CDR3 loop is CASSPVTSGGPSTDTQYF. The DNA for the CDR3 is TGTGCCAGCAGCCCCGTGACTAGCGGGGGCCCCAGCACAGATACGCAGTATTTT.

V is TRBV10-1 and J is TRBJ2-1; D possibly corresponds to TRBD2 (6 bases). V was shortened by 3 bases and J by 11 bases, with 11 bases between the two germline ends. The CDR3 has 12 amino acids. CDR1 is WNHNN, CDR2 SYGVQD, per germline (reference sequence). This CDR3 is CASSDGGEKQFF. The CDR3 DNA sequence: TGCGCCAGCAGTGATGGAGGGGAGAAGCAGTTCTTC.

V gene TRBV5-5 combines with J gene TRBJ1-4; D is uncertain. The CDR3 spans 15 residues. Between the trimmed V and J ends, which lost 7 bases and 1 base, there was a span of 14 bases. Germline V CDR1 and CDR2: SGHKS, YYEKEE (reference sequence). In DNA, the CDR3 is TGTGCCAGCTGGGAGGGCCCTGAAACTAATGAAAAACTGTTTTTT. It is translated as CASWEGPETNEKLFF.

This rearrangement joins TRBV9 to TRBJ2-1, with D possibly matching TRBD2 (5 bases). The CDR3 has 13 residues. The V gene's germline CDR1 is SGDLS and CDR2 YYNGEE. Between the trimmed V and J ends, which lost 4 bases and 8 bases, there was a span of 13 bases. In DNA form, the CDR3 reads TGTGCCAGCAGCCAGGCGGGTAACTATGAGCAGTTCTTC. Residues: CASSQAGNYEQFF.

This chain links TRBV5-1 with TRBJ2-5; TRBD1 agrees at 10 bases. In germline, CDR1 is SGHRS, CDR2 YFSETQ. With V trimmed by 7 bases and J by 3 bases, 9 bases remained unmatched. The CDR3 has 15 residues. Here the CDR3 DNA reads TGCGCCAGCTCCCGGGACAGGGGTTTGGAAGAGACCCAGTACTTC. Translated: CASSRDRGLEETQYF.

The rearrangement uses TRBV14 and TRBJ2-7, with a tentative D call TRBD1 (5 bases). The CDR3 runs to 16 residues. The germline V and J ends were trimmed by 0 bases and 5 bases, with 17 bases remaining between them. The V gene's germline CDR1 is SGHDN and CDR2 FVKESK. CDR3 coding DNA: TGTGCCAGCAGCCAAGATTGGACCAGGGATGCGCACGAGCAGTACTTC. This gives the protein CASSQDWTRDAHEQYF.

The chain employs TRBV7-2 and TRBJ2-7; 11 nucleotides align to TRBD1. The germline CDR1 and CDR2 sequences are SGHTA and FQGNSA. The CDR3 loop spans 14 amino acids. V trimming: 2 bases; J trimming: 5 bases; junction bases outside the gene matches: 2. The CDR3 sequence: CASSLRDRGDEQYF. CDR3 DNA sequence: TGTGCCAGCAGCTTACGGGACAGGGGGGACGAGCAGTACTTC.

The V and J genes are TRBV28 and TRBJ2-2; TRBD1 is a possible D gene (6 bases). Per the germline V gene, CDR1 is MDHEN and CDR2 is SYDVKM. V lost 7 bases and J lost 1, with 13 bases in between. The CDR3 has 15 amino acids. CDR3 residues: CASTGYRENTGELFF. CDR3 DNA sequence: TGTGCCAGCACTGGTTACAGGGAGAACACCGGGGAGCTGTTTTTT.

This chain links TRBV12-5 with TRBJ1-5; 9 bases are shared with TRBD1. The CDR3 loop spans 16 amino acids. V shed 1 base and J 3 bases; nucleotides not matched to a gene: 4. Per germline, CDR1 LGHNT and CDR2 FRNRAP. The CDR3 DNA reads as TGTGCTAGTGGTTTGGAAGGGACAGGGTCCAATCAGCCCCAGCATTTT. Translated, it gives CASGLEGTGSNQPQHF.

The genes are TRBV30 and TRBJ2-5; 15 bases line up with TRBD2. The CDR3 length is 22 residues. V lost 0 bases, J lost 1 base, and 18 bases stayed unmatched. Germline lookup yields CDR1 GTSNPN and CDR2 SVGIG (reference sequence). The CDR3 DNA sequence: TGTGCCTGGAGTGTACTCCTGATCCTCGGACTAGCGGGAGGGTCCCTCCAAGAGACCCAGTACTTC. The encoded protein is CAWSVLLILGLAGGSLQETQYF. Full variable domain (remainder filled in from reference TRBV30 and TRBJ2-5): SQTIHQWPATLVQPVGSPLSLECTVEGTSNPNLYWYRQAAGRGLQLLFYSVGIGQISSEVPQNLSASRPQDRQFILSSKKLLLSDSGFYLCAWSVLLILGLAGGSLQETQYFGPGTRLLVL.

V is TRBV2 and J is TRBJ1-1, with TRBD1 matching over 10 bases. Unmatched junction bases numbered 14, after V lost 2 bases and J lost 8 bases. The germline V gene has CDR1 SNHLY and CDR2 FYNNEI. The CDR3 contains 17 residues. CDR3 nucleotide sequence: TGTGCCAGCAGTGAACCGGGGGACAGGGGACCTTCCTGGGAAGCTTTCTTT. Translating gives CASSEPGDRGPSWEAFF. The whole variable domain, filled in from reference TRBV2 and TRBJ1-1, reads EPEVTQTPSHQVTQMGQEVILRCVPISNHLYFYWYRQILGQKVEFLVSFYNNEISEKSEIFDDQFSVERPDGSNFTLKIRSTKLEDSAMYFCASSEPGDRGPSWEAFFGQGTRLTVV.

This chain joins TRBV5-6 and TRBJ1-5; D might be TRBD1 (5 bases). CDR3 size: 17 residues. Germline V gene sequence: CDR1 SGHDT, CDR2 YYEEEE. Trimming removed 5 bases at V and 1 base at J, with 19 bases between. This CDR3 is CASSGGTLNGSNQPQHF. The CDR3 coding sequence is TGTGCCAGCAGTGGCGGGACCTTAAACGGGAGCAATCAGCCCCAGCATTTT.

The chain links TRBV18 to TRBJ2-7, with 11 nucleotides matching TRBD1. The CDR3 sequence is 17 residues long. V lost 3 bases to trimming and J lost 0 bases; unmatched junction nucleotides: 7. The germline V gene has CDR1 KGHSH and CDR2 LQKENI. CDR3 bases: TGTGCCAGCTCACCGGCCGGGACAGGGGGGGTCTCCTACGAGCAGTACTTC. Translation: CASSPAGTGGVSYEQYF. Full variable domain (outside the CDR3, taken from reference TRBV18 and TRBJ2-7): NAGVMQNPRHLVRRRGQEARLRCSPMKGHSHVYWYRQLPEEGLKFMVYLQKENIIDESGMPKERFSAEFPKEGPSILRIQQVVRGDSAAYFCASSPAGTGGVSYEQYFGPGTRLTVT.

This clone occurred a few times. The V call is TRBV4-1, the J call TRBJ1-4; no reliable D call. Trimming took 1 base from V and 6 from J, leaving 9 bases between them. The CDR3 is 14 residues long. Germline V gives CDR1 MGHRA, CDR2 YSYEKL. CDR3 loop: CASSQGGSDEKLFF. CDR3 DNA sequence: TGCGCCAGCAGCCAAGGAGGATCCGATGAAAAACTGTTTTTT.

The rearrangement joins TRBV10-1 to TRBJ1-6; D perhaps matches TRBD1 (5 bases). This CDR3 is 18 amino acids long. V was shortened by 2 bases and J by 0 bases, with 14 bases between the two germline ends. From germline, CDR1 is WNHNN and CDR2 SYGVQD (reference sequence). For the CDR3, the DNA is TGCGCCAGCAGTGAGCCGAGAAACAGGAGCTCCTATAATTCACCCCTCCACTTT. It encodes CASSEPRNRSSYNSPLHF.

This clone has just one count. The rearrangement links TRBV6-4 to TRBJ1-2; no firm D call. V was pared by 8 bases and J by 6 bases, with 19 bases between. The CDR3 covers 14 residues. Per germline, CDR1 MRHNA and CDR2 SNTAGT. CDR3 sequence (DNA): TGTGCCAGCCCGAGAGGGAAAAGATTCAATGGCTACACCTTC. Protein sequence: CASPRGKRFNGYTF.

The chain combines TRBV28 with TRBJ1-5; D is possibly TRBD1 (5 bases). Looked up from germline, CDR1 is MDHEN and CDR2 is SYDVKM. The CDR3 has 13 amino acids. V was trimmed by 7 bases and J by 4 bases, leaving 11 bases between them. Here the CDR3 reads CASTVGGNQPQHF. CDR3 bases: TGTGCCAGCACCGTCGGGGGAAATCAGCCCCAGCATTTT. The entire variable domain, with the rest obtained from reference TRBV28 and TRBJ1-5, is as follows: DVKVTQSSRYLVKRTGEKVFLECVQDMDHENMFWYRQDPGLGLRLIYFSYDVKMKEKGDIPEGYSVSREKKERFSLILESASTNQTSMYLCASTVGGNQPQHFGDGTRLSIL.

The CDR3 sequence: CASSHPATGTADGNTIYF. For the CDR3, the DNA is TGCGCCAGCAGCCATCCGGCGACGGGGACAGCAGATGGAAACACCATATATTTT. V is TRBV4-3 and J is TRBJ1-3, with 7 bases matching TRBD1. CDR3 length: 18 residues. The junction had 14 bases not matched to a gene; V was cut back by 3 bases and J by 3 bases. The germline CDR1 and CDR2 sequences are LGHNA and YSLEER.

The V call is TRBV30, the J call TRBJ1-2, with a possible D match to TRBD1 (6 bases). There are 13 residues in the CDR3. Germline V gene sequence: CDR1 GTSNPN, CDR2 SVGIG (reference sequence). V lost 8 bases and J 8 bases, leaving 21 bases between the germline ends. The CDR3 nucleotides are TGTGCCGGGATATGGACAGTTGTTGGAGGCTACACCTTC. Protein sequence: CAGIWTVVGGYTF.

CDR3: CASTPTSGSGTQYF. The DNA for the CDR3 is TGTGCCAGCACCCCGACTAGCGGGAGTGGGACCCAGTACTTC. The rearrangement joins TRBV7-2 to TRBJ2-5; 12 bases are shared with TRBD2. There are 14 residues in the CDR3. Trimming removed 7 bases from V and 7 bases from J; junction bases left unmatched: 7. CDR1 is SGHTA and CDR2 is FQGNSA in the germline V gene.

This clone was recorded once. The rearrangement joins TRBV4-3 to TRBJ2-1; D call uncertain. Germline V gives CDR1 LGHNA, CDR2 YSLEER. The V end lost 1 base, the J end lost 2 bases, and 9 bases lay between the germline ends. The CDR3 extends over 15 amino acids. The CDR3 protein is CASSQADSPYNEQFF. The CDR3 bases are TGCGCCAGCAGCCAAGCCGACTCTCCCTACAATGAGCAGTTCTTC.

This chain links TRBV4-3 with TRBJ1-2, with TRBD1 matching over 8 bases. The V gene end was trimmed by 0 bases and the J gene end by 9 bases; junction bases not matched to a gene: 18. CDR1 is LGHNA, CDR2 YSLEER, per germline. The CDR3 is 18 amino acids. The CDR3 region is CASSQDRHSPDRGRSYTF. The CDR3 nucleotides read TGCGCCAGCAGCCAAGATCGTCATTCCCCTGACAGGGGTCGAAGCTACACCTTC.